This is a list of T cell receptor beta chains from one sample in a study of cytomegalovirus exposure and HLA in healthy donors. The table came from immunoSEQ multiplex PCR; TCRdb's copy has only in-frame clones and leaves some out. The sample's table shows more than 95,000 clones. Sequenced: PBMCs. Receptors originate from a man aged 30-40 years in good health and CMV-seronegative. CDR3s include the opening cysteine and the closing phenylalanine or tryptophan. Fields, in order: V gene, D gene, J gene, CDR3 protein, CDR3 DNA. D genes are given only for firm matches.

V: TRBV10-3
D: TRBD2
J: TRBJ2-7
CDR3: CAISEGTSGIVEQYF
DNA: TGTGCCATCAGTGAGGGAACTAGCGGGATTGTGGAGCAGTACTTC

V: TRBV14
D: TRBD2
J: TRBJ2-1
CDR3: CASSQGRVIYNEQFF
DNA: TGTGCCAGCAGCCAGGGGAGGGTTATCTACAATGAGCAGTTCTTC

V: TRBV7-3
D: TRBD1
J: TRBJ2-7
CDR3: CASSSRTGGEQYF
DNA: TGTGCCAGCAGCTCCCGGACAGGGGGCGAGCAGTACTTC

V: TRBV10-3
D: TRBD1
J: TRBJ2-2
CDR3: CAIERQGATTGELFF
DNA: TGTGCCATCGAAAGACAGGGGGCTACCACCGGGGAGCTGTTTTTT

V: TRBV13
D: .
J: TRBJ2-7
CDR3: CASTKEGGGTGEQYF
DNA: TGTGCCAGCACAAAGGAGGGGGGAGGGACGGGCGAGCAGTACTTC

V: TRBV11-2
D: .
J: TRBJ1-3
CDR3: CASRRTGGTVSGNTIYF
DNA: TGTGCCAGCAGGCGTACAGGCGGAACAGTCTCTGGAAACACCATATATTTT

V: TRBV28
D: .
J: TRBJ1-1
CDR3: CASSLSPRGNTEAFF
DNA: TGTGCCAGCAGTTTATCCCCCAGGGGCAACACTGAAGCTTTCTTT

V: TRBV13
D: .
J: TRBJ2-3
CDR3: CASSRGPPLRQDTQYF
DNA: TGTGCCAGCAGCCGTGGGCCTCCTCTTAGACAAGATACGCAGTATTTT

V: TRBV18
D: TRBD2
J: TRBJ2-2
CDR3: CASSLMGLLKNGELFF
DNA: TGTGCCAGCTCACTGATGGGACTACTTAAAAACGGGGAGCTGTTTTTT

V: TRBV5-1
D: TRBD1
J: TRBJ2-5
CDR3: CASSLGGQGHETQYF
DNA: TGCGCCAGCAGCTTGGGAGGACAGGGTCACGAGACCCAGTACTTC

V: TRBV14
D: .
J: TRBJ1-5
CDR3: CASSQTGNNQPQHF
DNA: TGTGCCAGCAGCCAAACAGGGAATAATCAGCCCCAGCATTTT

V: TRBV30
D: .
J: TRBJ1-6
CDR3: CAWRPSSYNSPLHF
DNA: TGTGCCTGGAGGCCGAGCTCCTATAATTCACCCCTCCACTTT

V: TRBV7-9
D: .
J: TRBJ2-7
CDR3: CASSLAPLRYEQYF
DNA: TGTGCCAGCAGCTTAGCCCCACTCAGGTACGAGCAGTACTTC

V: TRBV4-1
D: TRBD1
J: TRBJ1-4
CDR3: CASSNRGLIGEKLFF
DNA: TGCGCCAGCAGCAACAGGGGACTCATCGGGGAAAAACTGTTTTTT

V: TRBV7-9
D: TRBD1
J: TRBJ1-2
CDR3: CASSPTGDYGYTF
DNA: TGTGCCAGCAGCCCTACAGGGGACTATGGCTACACCTTC

V: TRBV10-3
D: TRBD1
J: TRBJ2-7
CDR3: CAGGTGAEQYF
DNA: TGTGCCGGGGGGACAGGGGCCGAGCAGTACTTC

V: TRBV29-1
D: TRBD2
J: TRBJ2-1
CDR3: CSVEGLAGAKLGEQFF
DNA: TGCAGCGTTGAGGGACTAGCGGGAGCAAAGTTAGGTGAGCAGTTCTTC

V: TRBV7-9
D: .
J: TRBJ2-1
CDR3: CASSPGALFYEQFF
DNA: TGTGCCAGCAGCCCTGGCGCACTATTCTATGAGCAGTTCTTC

V: TRBV4-1
D: .
J: TRBJ2-1
CDR3: CASSQVMGAVEQFF
DNA: TGCGCCAGCAGCCAAGTTATGGGAGCTGTAGAGCAGTTCTTC

V: TRBV5-1
D: .
J: TRBJ1-1
CDR3: CASSLREGGGVAFF
DNA: TGCGCCAGCAGCTTACGTGAGGGCGGGGGAGTAGCTTTCTTT

V: TRBV29-1
D: .
J: TRBJ1-1
CDR3: CSVDTRGDTEAFF
DNA: TGCAGCGTTGATACCAGGGGTGACACTGAAGCTTTCTTT

V: TRBV6-5
D: .
J: TRBJ1-2
CDR3: CASSPPGVKTGGYTF
DNA: TGTGCCAGCAGTCCCCCAGGGGTTAAGACGGGTGGCTACACCTTC

V: TRBV27
D: .
J: TRBJ1-1
CDR3: CASSSRPGAAVGEAFF
DNA: TGTGCCAGCAGTAGTCGACCTGGGGCGGCTGTCGGAGAAGCTTTCTTT

V: TRBV28
D: .
J: TRBJ2-7
CDR3: CASSQEKLGSPYEQYF
DNA: TGTGCCAGCAGTCAAGAGAAACTAGGATCCCCCTACGAGCAGTACTTC

V: TRBV5-1
D: TRBD2
J: TRBJ2-5
CDR3: CASSLGPSGAQETQYF
DNA: TGCGCCAGCAGCTTGGGTCCTAGCGGGGCTCAAGAGACCCAGTACTTC

V: TRBV6-1
D: TRBD1
J: TRBJ1-2
CDR3: CASNLDRGDYGYTF
DNA: TGTGCCAGCAACCTGGACAGGGGCGACTATGGCTACACCTTC

V: TRBV6-5
D: .
J: TRBJ2-3
CDR3: CASSGAYTQYF
DNA: TGTGCCAGCAGTGGGGCATATACGCAGTATTTT

V: TRBV5-1
D: .
J: TRBJ2-7
CDR3: CASSSQGRYEQYF
DNA: TGCGCCAGCAGTTCGCAGGGGAGATACGAGCAGTACTTC

V: TRBV14
D: .
J: TRBJ2-7
CDR3: CASSPGRQQYF
DNA: TGTGCCAGCAGCCCGGGTAGACAGCAGTACTTC

V: TRBV6-5
D: .
J: TRBJ2-5
CDR3: CASSLPGGQETQYF
DNA: TGTGCCAGCAGTTTACCTGGCGGGCAAGAGACCCAGTACTTC

V: TRBV18
D: TRBD2
J: TRBJ2-7
CDR3: CASSRLGLAGVVGYEQYF
DNA: TGTGCCAGCTCACGATTGGGACTAGCGGGAGTAGTAGGGTACGAGCAGTACTTC

V: TRBV5-1
D: TRBD1
J: TRBJ2-7
CDR3: CASSSQGASYEQYF
DNA: TGCGCCAGCAGCTCACAGGGGGCATCGTACGAGCAGTACTTC

V: TRBV28
D: TRBD2
J: TRBJ2-7
CDR3: CASSSLPGTSGRGDEQYF
DNA: TGTGCCAGCAGTTCCCTTCCCGGGACTAGCGGGAGAGGTGACGAGCAGTACTTC

V: TRBV4-3
D: .
J: TRBJ2-1
CDR3: CASSQDTGSDRYNEQFF
DNA: TGCGCCAGCAGCCAAGATACGGGGTCAGATAGATACAATGAGCAGTTCTTC

V: TRBV7-9
D: TRBD1
J: TRBJ2-7
CDR3: CASSPQGYHEQYF
DNA: TGTGCCAGCAGCCCACAGGGGTACCACGAGCAGTACTTC

V: TRBV4-2
D: .
J: TRBJ2-2
CDR3: CASSQGLAEMAGELFF
DNA: TGTGCCAGCAGCCAAGGGTTAGCGGAAATGGCCGGGGAGCTGTTTTTT

V: TRBV29-1
D: TRBD1
J: TRBJ1-4
CDR3: CSVADRVTNEKLFF
DNA: TGCAGCGTCGCGGACAGGGTGACTAATGAAAAACTGTTTTTT